This T cell receptor beta chain was sequenced during a study of cytomegalovirus exposure and HLA in healthy donors. Overall study results and limits: Association with HLA alleles at 0.05 false discovery rate was found for some 18,000 TCR beta sequences in a later analysis. Common viral pathogens seemed to be connected with several of the most significant clusters, according to a later analysis.

A multiplex PCR was run with 60 Vbeta primers and 13 Jbeta primers. The data were produced by immunoSEQ multiplex PCR, yet TCRdb's version contains in-frame clones alone and is incomplete. The table shows 90,000 to 120,000 clones, with more than 75% occurring only once. Points on this clone: The antigen is unknown.

V shed 5 bases and J shed 5 bases, with 12 bases lying between them. Germline loops: CDR1 MNHEY, CDR2 SVGAGI. CDR3 length equals 13 residues. This TCR came from a young man in good health and CMV-seropositive. The source material was PBMCs. V gene TRBV6-5 combines with J gene TRBJ1-1, with D perhaps TRBD1 (5 bases). The CDR3 is CASSQGVSTEAFF. DNA for the CDR3: TGTGCCAGCAGTCAGGGTGTGAGTACTGAAGCTTTCTTT.